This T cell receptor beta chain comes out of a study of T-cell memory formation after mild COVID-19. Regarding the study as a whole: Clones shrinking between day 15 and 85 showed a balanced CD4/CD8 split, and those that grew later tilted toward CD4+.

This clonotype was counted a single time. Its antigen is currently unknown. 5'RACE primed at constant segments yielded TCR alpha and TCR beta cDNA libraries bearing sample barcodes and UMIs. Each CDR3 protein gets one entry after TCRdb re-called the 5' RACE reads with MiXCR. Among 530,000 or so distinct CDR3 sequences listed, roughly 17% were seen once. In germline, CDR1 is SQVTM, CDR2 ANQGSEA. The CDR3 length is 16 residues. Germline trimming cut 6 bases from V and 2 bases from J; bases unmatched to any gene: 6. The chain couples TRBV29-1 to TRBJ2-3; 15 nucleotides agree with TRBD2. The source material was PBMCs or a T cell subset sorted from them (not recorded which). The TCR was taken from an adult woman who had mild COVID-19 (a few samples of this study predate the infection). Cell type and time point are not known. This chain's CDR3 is CSVKGLAGGNTDTQYF. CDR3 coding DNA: TGCAGCGTAAAGGGACTAGCGGGAGGCAACACAGATACGCAGTATTTT.